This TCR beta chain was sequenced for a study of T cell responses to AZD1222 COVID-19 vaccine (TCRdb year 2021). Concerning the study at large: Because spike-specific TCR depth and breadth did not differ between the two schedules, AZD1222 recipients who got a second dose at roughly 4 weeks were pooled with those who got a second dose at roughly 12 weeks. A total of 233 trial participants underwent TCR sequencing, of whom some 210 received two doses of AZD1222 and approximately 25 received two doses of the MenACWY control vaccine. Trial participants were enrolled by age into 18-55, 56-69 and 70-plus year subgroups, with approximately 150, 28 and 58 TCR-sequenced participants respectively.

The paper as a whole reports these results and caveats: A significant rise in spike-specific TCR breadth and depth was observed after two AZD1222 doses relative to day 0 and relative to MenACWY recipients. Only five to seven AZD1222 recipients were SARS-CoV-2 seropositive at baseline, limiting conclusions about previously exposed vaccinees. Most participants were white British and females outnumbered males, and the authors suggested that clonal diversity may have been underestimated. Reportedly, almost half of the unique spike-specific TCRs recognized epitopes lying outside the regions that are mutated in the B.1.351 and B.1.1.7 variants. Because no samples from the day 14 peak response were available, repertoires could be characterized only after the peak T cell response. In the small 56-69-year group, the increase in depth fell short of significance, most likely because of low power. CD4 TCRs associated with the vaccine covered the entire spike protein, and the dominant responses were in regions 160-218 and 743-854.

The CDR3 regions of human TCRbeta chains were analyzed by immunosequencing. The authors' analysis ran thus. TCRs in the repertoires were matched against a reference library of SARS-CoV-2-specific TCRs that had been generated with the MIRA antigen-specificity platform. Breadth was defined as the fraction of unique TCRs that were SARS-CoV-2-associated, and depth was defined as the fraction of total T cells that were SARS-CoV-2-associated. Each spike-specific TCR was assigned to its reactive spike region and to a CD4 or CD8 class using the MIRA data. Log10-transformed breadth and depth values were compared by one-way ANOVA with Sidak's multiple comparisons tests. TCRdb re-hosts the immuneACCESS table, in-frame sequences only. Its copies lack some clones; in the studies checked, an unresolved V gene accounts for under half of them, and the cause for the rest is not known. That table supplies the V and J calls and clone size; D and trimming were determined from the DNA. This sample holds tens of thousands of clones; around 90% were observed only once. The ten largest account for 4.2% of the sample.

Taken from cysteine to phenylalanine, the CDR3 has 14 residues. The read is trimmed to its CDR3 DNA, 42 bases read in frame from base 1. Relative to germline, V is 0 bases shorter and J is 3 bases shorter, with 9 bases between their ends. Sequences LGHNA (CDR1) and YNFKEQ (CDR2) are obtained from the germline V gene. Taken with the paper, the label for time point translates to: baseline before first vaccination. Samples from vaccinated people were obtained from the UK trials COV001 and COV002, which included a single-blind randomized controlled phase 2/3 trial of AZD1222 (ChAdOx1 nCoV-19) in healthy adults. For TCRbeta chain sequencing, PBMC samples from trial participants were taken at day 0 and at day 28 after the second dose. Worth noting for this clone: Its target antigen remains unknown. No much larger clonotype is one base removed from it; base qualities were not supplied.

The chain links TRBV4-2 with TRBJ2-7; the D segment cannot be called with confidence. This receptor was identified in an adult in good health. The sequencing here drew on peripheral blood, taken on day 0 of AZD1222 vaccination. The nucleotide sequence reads TGTGCCAGCAGCCAAGAGAAGCTGATCTACGAGCAGTACTTC. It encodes CASSQEKLIYEQYF.